The 17 T cell receptor beta chains below all came from one sample that was sequenced in a study of CD8 T cells in Susac syndrome (dated by TCRdb to the late 2010s). The library was built by means of the immunoSEQ multiplex PCR assay. RNA was extracted with the RNeasy kit and 0.5 to 1 ug was reverse transcribed using random hexamers. TCRdb cleaned the public reads at Q25 with fastp, built clones with MiXCR and kept in-frame beta chains. Rows with one shared CDR3 protein collapse into an entry with the most common genes and DNA. This sample comprises about 300,000 distinct CDR3 sequences, 65% to 90% of them detected only once. The ten largest clones represent around 0.21% of the sample. Sequences were obtained from CD8+ T cells from PBMCs. All receptors come from a human donor with multiple sclerosis.

The table lists this clonotype with a few counts. This chain uses TRBV10-1 with TRBJ2-7; TRBD1 might be the D (6 bases). The germline V gene encodes CDR1 WNHNN and CDR2 SYGVQD (reference sequence). V lost 4 bases and J lost 4, with 11 bases in between. The CDR3 loop spans 13 amino acids. The CDR3: CASSGDNRYEQYF. CDR3 DNA sequence: TGCGCCAGCAGTGGGGACAATCGGTACGAGCAGTACTTC.

The V gene is TRBV27, the J gene TRBJ2-1, with D possibly called TRBD1 or TRBD2 (5 bases each). The CDR3 loop spans 15 amino acids. Germline V gives CDR1 MNHEY, CDR2 SMNVEV (reference sequence). Trimming removed 6 bases from V and 6 bases from J, with 18 bases in between. CDR3 DNA sequence: TGTGCCAGCAGCCTAGGAAGTCCGGGGCGCAATGAGCAGTTCTTC. This translates into CASSLGSPGRNEQFF.

The chain combines TRBV18 with TRBJ2-7; D is unclear. The CDR3 is 10 residues long. CDR1 and CDR2 (germline): KGHSH, LQKENI. V was pared by 8 bases and J by 2 bases, with 4 bases between. The CDR3 DNA reads TGTGCCAGCCTTCCCTACGAGCAGTACTTC. Translating gives CASLPYEQYF. Together with reference TRBV18 and TRBJ2-7, the CDR3 gives the full variable domain: NAGVMQNPRHLVRRRGQEARLRCSPMKGHSHVYWYRQLPEEGLKFMVYLQKENIIDESGMPKERFSAEFPKEGPSILRIQQVVRGDSAAYFCASLPYEQYFGPGTRLTVT.

The rearrangement links TRBV29-1 to TRBJ2-1; D ambiguous. The CDR3 consists of 12 residues. The germline gives CDR1 SQVTM, CDR2 ANQGSEA. V lost 8 bases to trimming and J lost 11 bases, with 19 bases between them. The CDR3 spells CSSVEFGQKQFF. The CDR3 DNA reads as TGCAGCTCCGTGGAATTCGGGCAGAAGCAGTTCTTC.

Concerning this clonotype: Given the absence of the conserved phenylalanine or tryptophan at the CDR3 end, a read error is likely. This chain uses TRBV28 with TRBJ1-1; possible D gene TRBD1, 6 bases. This CDR3 region has 18 residues. Trimming shortened V by 4 bases and J by 5 bases, and 26 bases separated the two germline ends. Germline V gene lookup returns CDR1 MDHEN and CDR2 SYDVKM. CDR3 nucleotides: TGTGCCAGCAGTTCCCGATACAGGGTACATCTGGCGGGGACTGAAGCTTTCCTT. Its protein product is CASSSRYRVHLAGTEAFL.

The chain uses TRBV14 and TRBJ2-7; D is unclear. The CDR3 runs 13 residues. With 6 bases removed from V and 0 bases from J, the gap between germline ends came to 9 bases. In germline, CDR1 is SGHDN, CDR2 FVKESK. In DNA form, the CDR3 reads TGTGCCAGCAGGTCGATTGACTCCTACGAGCAGTACTTC. It translates to CASRSIDSYEQYF.

V gene TRBV27 combines with J gene TRBJ2-7, with TRBD1 matching over 7 bases. V was pared by 5 bases and J by 5 bases, with 9 bases of the junction left unmatched. The CDR3 sequence is 14 residues long. Germline-derived CDR1 and CDR2 are MNHEY and SMNVEV (reference sequence). CDR3 DNA: TGTGCCAGCAGTCCCGTAGACAGGGTCAACGAGCAGTACTTC. This translates into CASSPVDRVNEQYF.

This chain joins TRBV6-5 and TRBJ1-2, with D perhaps matching TRBD1 (5 bases). With 4 bases removed from V and 3 bases from J, the gap between germline ends came to 9 bases. Looked up from germline, CDR1 is MNHEY and CDR2 is SVGAGI. The CDR3 loop spans 13 amino acids. CDR3 DNA: TGTGCCAGCAGTTGGGCGGGGGACTATGGCTACACCTTC. Encoded protein: CASSWAGDYGYTF.

The CDR3 loop is CASTLDRGISQPQHF. In DNA form, the CDR3 reads TGTGCCAGCACCCTGGACAGGGGAATAAGTCAGCCCCAGCATTTT. The gene calls are TRBV6-2 or TRBV6-3 and TRBJ1-5; 9 bases map to TRBD1. The CDR3 has 15 residues. V shed 7 bases, J shed 6 bases, and the junction held 10 bases outside the gene matches. Germline V gene sequence: CDR1 MNHEY, CDR2 SVGEGT.

The chain links TRBV27 to TRBJ1-2; the D gene is possibly TRBD1 (5 bases). CDR1 and CDR2 (germline): MNHEY, SMNVEV (reference sequence). The CDR3 is 14 residues long. V was trimmed by 5 bases and J by 4 bases, leaving 14 bases between them. CDR3 nucleotide sequence: TGTGCCAGCAGTCCCACAGGCGTCAGCTATGGCTACACCTTC. Translation gives CASSPTGVSYGYTF.

The table lists this clonotype with a few counts. This sequence joins TRBV9 and TRBJ1-2, with 8 bases aligning to TRBD1. Germline-derived CDR1 and CDR2 are SGDLS and YYNGEE. CDR3 length: 16 residues. Trimming took 4 bases from V and 8 from J; bases not matched to a gene: 16. The CDR3 nucleotides are TGTGCCAGCAGCCCAACGGGACAGGCGAAAGGGAAAGGCTACACCTTC. It encodes CASSPTGQAKGKGYTF.

This chain links TRBV27 with TRBJ2-7; no firm D call. V was trimmed by 3 bases and J by 2 bases, leaving 8 bases between them. This CDR3 region has 13 residues. CDR1 MNHEY and CDR2 SMNVEV come from the germline V gene (reference sequence). CDR3 DNA sequence: TGTGCCAGCAGTTTTACAGCCGCCTACGAGCAGTACTTC. It translates to CASSFTAAYEQYF.

The J gene is TRBJ2-7, the V gene TRBV2; 9 bases are a match to TRBD2. Germline V lookup: CDR1 SNHLY, CDR2 FYNNEI. The CDR3 has 15 residues. The J segment lost 7 bases and the V segment lost 4 bases, leaving 11 bases of the junction unmatched. The CDR3 DNA reads TGTGCCAGCAGTGTGGCTAGCGGGATTCTGTTGGAGCAGTACTTC. Its protein is CASSVASGILLEQYF.

The J gene is TRBJ2-7, the V gene TRBV30; TRBD1 aligns across 9 bases. Germline V gene data show CDR1 as GTSNPN and CDR2 as SVGIG (reference sequence). The length of the CDR3 is 14 residues. The V segment lost 2 bases and the J segment 6 bases; nucleotides outside the gene matches: 8. CDR3 sequence: CAWSSGQGSSEQYF. The CDR3 nucleotides read TGTGCCTGGAGTTCCGGACAGGGGTCATCCGAGCAGTACTTC.

This chain uses TRBV11-3 with TRBJ2-5; 10 bases fit TRBD1. The junction had 1 base not matched to a gene; V was cut back by 4 bases and J by 5 bases. Germline CDR1 reads SGHNT; CDR2 reads YENEEA. The CDR3 length is 13 residues. CDR3 amino acids: CASSWTGGETQYF. CDR3 nucleotide sequence: TGTGCCAGCAGCTGGACAGGGGGTGAGACCCAGTACTTC.

The chain uses TRBV19 and TRBJ1-3; D is possibly TRBD1 (5 bases). Germline V gives CDR1 LNHDA, CDR2 SQIVND (reference sequence). V shed 0 bases and J shed 2 bases, with 17 bases lying between them. This CDR3 contains 18 residues. This chain's CDR3 is CASSIDLWGAGPGNTIYF. DNA for the CDR3: TGTGCCAGTAGTATAGATCTATGGGGCGCCGGACCTGGAAACACCATATATTTT.

This clonotype showed up just once. Here the CDR3 reads CASSLAGVRPEQYF. CDR3 nucleotides: TGTGCCAGCAGCTTGGCAGGGGTACGGCCCGAGCAGTACTTC. The chain uses TRBV5-6 and TRBJ2-7; D possibly corresponds to TRBD1 (6 bases). V lost 0 bases and J lost 6, with 13 bases in between. Germline V lookup: CDR1 SGHDT, CDR2 YYEEEE. The CDR3 is 14 residues long.